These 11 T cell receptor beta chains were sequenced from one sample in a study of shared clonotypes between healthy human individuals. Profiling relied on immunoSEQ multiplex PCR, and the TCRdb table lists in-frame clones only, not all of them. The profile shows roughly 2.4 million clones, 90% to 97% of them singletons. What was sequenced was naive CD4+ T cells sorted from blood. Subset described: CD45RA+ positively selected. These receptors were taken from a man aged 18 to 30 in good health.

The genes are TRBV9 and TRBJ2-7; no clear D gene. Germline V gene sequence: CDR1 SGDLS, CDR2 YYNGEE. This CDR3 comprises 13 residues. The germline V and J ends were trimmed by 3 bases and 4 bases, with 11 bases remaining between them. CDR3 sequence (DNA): TGTGCCAGCAGCGACGGGTCGAGGTACGAGCAGTACTTC. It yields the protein CASSDGSRYEQYF.

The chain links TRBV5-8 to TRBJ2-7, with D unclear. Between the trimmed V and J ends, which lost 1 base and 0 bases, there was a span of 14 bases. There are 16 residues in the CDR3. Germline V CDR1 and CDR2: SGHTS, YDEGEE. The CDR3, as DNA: TGTGCCAGCAGCTTGACAATCTCAGTGATCTCCTACGAGCAGTACTTC. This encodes CASSLTISVISYEQYF.

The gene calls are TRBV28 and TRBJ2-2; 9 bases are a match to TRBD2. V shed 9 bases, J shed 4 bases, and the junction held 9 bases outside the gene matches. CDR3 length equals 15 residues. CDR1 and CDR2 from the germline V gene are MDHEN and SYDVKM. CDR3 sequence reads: CASRSGRWGTGELFF. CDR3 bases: TGTGCCAGTCGTAGCGGGAGATGGGGCACCGGGGAGCTGTTTTTT.

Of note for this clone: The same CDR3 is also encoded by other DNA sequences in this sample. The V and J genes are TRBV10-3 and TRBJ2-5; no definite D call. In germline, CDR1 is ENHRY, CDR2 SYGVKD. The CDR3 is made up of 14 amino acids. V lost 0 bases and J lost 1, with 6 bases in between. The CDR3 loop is CAISESGGQETQYF. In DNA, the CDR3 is TGTGCCATCAGTGAGTCCGGCGGCCAAGAGACCCAGTACTTC.

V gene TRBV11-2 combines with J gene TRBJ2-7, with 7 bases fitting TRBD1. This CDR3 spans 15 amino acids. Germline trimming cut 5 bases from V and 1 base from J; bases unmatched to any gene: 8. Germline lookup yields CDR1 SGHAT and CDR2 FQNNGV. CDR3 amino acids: CASSPTTGFSYEQYF. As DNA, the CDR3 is TGTGCCAGCAGCCCGACGACAGGGTTTTCCTACGAGCAGTACTTC. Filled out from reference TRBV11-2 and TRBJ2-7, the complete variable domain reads EAGVAQSPRYKIIEKRQSVAFWCNPISGHATLYWYQQILGQGPKLLIQFQNNGVVDDSQLPKDRFSAERLKGVDSTLKIQPAKLEDSAVYLCASSPTTGFSYEQYFGPGTRLTVT.

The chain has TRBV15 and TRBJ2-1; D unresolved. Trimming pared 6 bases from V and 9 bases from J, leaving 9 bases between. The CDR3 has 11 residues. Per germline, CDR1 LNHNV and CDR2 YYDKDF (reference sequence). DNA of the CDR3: TGTGCCACCAGTGAGCTTCGTGAGCAGTTCTTC. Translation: CATSELREQFF. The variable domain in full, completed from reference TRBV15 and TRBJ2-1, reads DAMVIQNPRYQVTQFGKPVTLSCSQTLNHNVMYWYQQKSSQAPKLLFHYYDKDFNNEADTPDNFQSRRPNTSFCFLDIRSPGLGDTAMYLCATSELREQFFGPGTRLTVL.

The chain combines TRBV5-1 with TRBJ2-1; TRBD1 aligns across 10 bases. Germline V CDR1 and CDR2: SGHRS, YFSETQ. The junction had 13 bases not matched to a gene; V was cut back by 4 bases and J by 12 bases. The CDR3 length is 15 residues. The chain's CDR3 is CASSPTRDRGNTQFF. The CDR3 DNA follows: TGCGCCAGCAGCCCCACCCGGGACAGGGGCAACACGCAGTTCTTC.

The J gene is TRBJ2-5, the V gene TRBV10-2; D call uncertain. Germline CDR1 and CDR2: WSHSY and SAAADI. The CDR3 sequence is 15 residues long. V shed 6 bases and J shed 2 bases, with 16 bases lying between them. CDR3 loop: CASSDRQALQETQYF. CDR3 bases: TGCGCCAGCAGCGATAGGCAGGCATTGCAAGAGACCCAGTACTTC.

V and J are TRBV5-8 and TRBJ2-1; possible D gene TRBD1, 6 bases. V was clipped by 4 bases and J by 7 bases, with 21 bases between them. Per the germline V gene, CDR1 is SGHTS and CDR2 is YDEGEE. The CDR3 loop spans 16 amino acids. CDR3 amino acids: CASSVSGVGATNEQFF. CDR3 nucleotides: TGTGCCAGCAGCGTCTCAGGGGTTGGCGCGACAAATGAGCAGTTCTTC.

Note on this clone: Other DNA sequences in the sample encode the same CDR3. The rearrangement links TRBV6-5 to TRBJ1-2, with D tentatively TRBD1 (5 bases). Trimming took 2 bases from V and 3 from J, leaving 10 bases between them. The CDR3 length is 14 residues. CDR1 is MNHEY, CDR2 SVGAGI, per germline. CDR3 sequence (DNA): TGTGCCAGCAGTTACGACGAGGGACACTATGGCTACACCTTC. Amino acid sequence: CASSYDEGHYGYTF.

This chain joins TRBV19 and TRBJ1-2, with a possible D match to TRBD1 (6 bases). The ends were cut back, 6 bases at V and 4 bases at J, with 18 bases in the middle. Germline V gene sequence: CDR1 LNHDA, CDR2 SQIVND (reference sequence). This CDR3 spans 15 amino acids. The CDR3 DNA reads TGTGCCAGTAGCGGTCGGGGGGCGGAGGTCTATGGCTACACCTTC. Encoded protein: CASSGRGAEVYGYTF.